The entry below gives a single T cell receptor beta chain sequence along with its context. The V gene lost 6 bases and the J gene lost 2 bases, with 13 bases spanning the gap. This CDR3 comprises 15 residues. In TCRdb, the RT-PCR reads were re-called with MiXCR into one record per CDR3 protein. The data contain 550,000 to 750,000 distinct CDR3 sequences, 14% of them singletons. The sequenced material came from memory CD4+ T cells from blood. This sequence originates from a female donor in good health, serving as a healthy control. The gene calls are TRBV12-3 or TRBV12-4 and TRBJ2-2, with D maybe TRBD1 (6 bases). The CDR3 here is CASSYPTGNTGELFF. The CDR3, as DNA: TGTGCCAGCAGCTACCCGACAGGAAACACCGGGGAGCTGTTTTTT.